A single sample gave rise to the 22 T cell receptor beta chains below, sequenced in a study of shared clonotypes between healthy human individuals. Produced via immunoSEQ multiplex PCR; TCRdb's table is partial and in-frame only. The data contain 1,500,000 or so clones, roughly 97% of them singletons. The material sequenced was naive CD4+ T cells sorted from blood. Subset noted: CD45RA+ positively selected. The source of these receptors is a man aged 25-45 years in good health.

The chain is built from TRBV2 and TRBJ2-4; 7 bases fit TRBD1. The CDR3 sequence is 16 residues long. Germline V gives CDR1 SNHLY, CDR2 FYNNEI. The V and J ends lost 5 bases and 3 bases, in that order; junction bases with no gene match: 10. CDR3 amino acids: CASSSTGPEGKNIQYF. In DNA, the CDR3 is TGTGCCAGCAGTTCGACAGGGCCGGAAGGCAAAAACATTCAGTACTTC.

The genes are TRBV2 and TRBJ1-3; TRBD1 matches 7 bases. Per the germline V gene, CDR1 is SNHLY and CDR2 is FYNNEI. The CDR3 is 17 residues long. Unmatched junction bases numbered 13, after V lost 8 bases and J lost 0 bases. The CDR3 reads CASGRDRDSLSGNTIYF. CDR3 coding DNA: TGTGCCAGCGGTCGCGACAGGGATTCCCTCTCTGGAAACACCATATATTTT.

V is TRBV6-6 and J is TRBJ1-3; 7 bases align to TRBD1. The germline CDR1 and CDR2 sequences are MNHNY and SVGAGI (reference sequence). The V segment lost 5 bases and the J segment 2 bases; nucleotides outside the gene matches: 3. This CDR3 comprises 14 residues. The CDR3 spells CASSPTGAGNTIYF. The CDR3 DNA reads TGTGCCAGCAGTCCCACAGGGGCTGGAAACACCATATATTTT.

The V and J genes are TRBV5-6 and TRBJ2-4; D call uncertain. Germline CDR1 reads SGHDT; CDR2 reads YYEEEE. The CDR3 runs to 14 residues. With 1 base removed from V and 5 bases from J, the gap between germline ends came to 10 bases. The chain's CDR3 is CASSLSGAENIQYF. CDR3 DNA: TGTGCCAGCAGCTTGAGTGGCGCCGAAAACATTCAGTACTTC.

The V call is TRBV19, the J call TRBJ2-3; the match to TRBD1 covers 11 bases. J lost 4 bases, V lost 3 bases, and 9 bases had no gene match. The germline V gene encodes CDR1 LNHDA and CDR2 SQIVND (reference sequence). This CDR3 is built from 17 residues. The CDR3 nucleotides read TGTGCCAGTAGTATTTATAGGACAGGGGGCTTACCAGATACGCAGTATTTT. It specifies CASSIYRTGGLPDTQYF.

Comment on this clone: Other DNA sequences from this sample encode an identical CDR3 as well. This rearrangement joins TRBV5-4 to TRBJ2-1; D not certain. V was trimmed by 3 bases and J by 4 bases, leaving 5 bases between them. The CDR3 consists of 12 residues. Germline CDR1 and CDR2: SGHNT and YYREEE (reference sequence). CDR3 in amino acids: CASSYSYNEQFF. The CDR3 coding sequence is TGTGCCAGCAGCTATTCGTACAATGAGCAGTTCTTC.

The chain employs TRBV7-9 and TRBJ2-1; D assignment may be TRBD1 or TRBD2 (5 bases each). The V and J ends lost 5 bases and 3 bases respectively, with 20 bases between them. The V gene's germline CDR1 is SEHNR and CDR2 FQNEAQ (reference sequence). The CDR3 totals 17 residues. CDR3 sequence reads: CASSLGDWGTIYNEQFF. CDR3 DNA sequence: TGTGCCAGCAGCCTAGGGGATTGGGGGACCATCTACAATGAGCAGTTCTTC.

The rearrangement joins TRBV11-2 to TRBJ1-5; D is undetermined. V was clipped by 1 base and J by 0 bases, with 7 bases between them. Germline V CDR1 and CDR2: SGHAT, FQNNGV. The CDR3 is 15 residues long. The CDR3 is CASSLGGDSNQPQHF. The CDR3 coding sequence is TGTGCCAGCAGCTTAGGGGGAGATAGCAATCAGCCCCAGCATTTT.

This chain links TRBV11-3 with TRBJ2-2, with no clear D. The CDR3 is 14 residues long. V lost 0 bases to trimming and J lost 3 bases, with 5 bases between them. The germline V gene has CDR1 SGHNT and CDR2 YENEEA. CDR3 protein: CASSLEAHTGELFF. The CDR3 region has the DNA TGTGCCAGCAGCTTAGAAGCGCACACCGGGGAGCTGTTTTTT.

The V call is TRBV28, the J call TRBJ2-2, with unresolved D. CDR1 MDHEN and CDR2 SYDVKM come from the germline V gene. V dropped 5 bases and J dropped 6 bases, with 10 bases sitting between them. The CDR3 totals 13 residues. CDR3 nucleotide sequence: TGTGCCAGCAGTCTCTCTCCGCCCGGGGAGCTGTTTTTT. It translates to CASSLSPPGELFF.

The chain has TRBV13 and TRBJ2-1; 9 bases map to TRBD2. Germline V gene sequence: CDR1 PRHDT, CDR2 FYEKMQ (reference sequence). CDR3 length: 13 amino acids. The J segment lost 8 bases and the V segment lost 5 bases, leaving 4 bases of the junction unmatched. CDR3 region: CASSQAGGHEQFF. The CDR3 nucleotides read TGTGCCAGCAGCCAAGCGGGAGGTCATGAGCAGTTCTTC.

This chain uses TRBV28 with TRBJ2-2; weak D call: TRBD1 (6 bases). Germline V gene lookup returns CDR1 MDHEN and CDR2 SYDVKM. The CDR3 contains 14 residues. Between the trimmed V and J ends, which lost 6 bases and 6 bases, there was a span of 14 bases. CDR3 in amino acids: CASSPYRVSGELFF. The CDR3 DNA reads as TGTGCCAGCAGCCCCTACAGGGTGTCCGGGGAGCTGTTTTTT.

The chain combines TRBV5-4 with TRBJ2-2; TRBD2 is a possible D gene (5 bases). Looked up from germline, CDR1 is SGHNT and CDR2 is YYREEE (reference sequence). The V gene lost 5 bases and the J gene lost 4 bases, with 18 bases spanning the gap. This CDR3 spans 16 amino acids. The CDR3: CASRSGMSQSTGELFF. The CDR3 coding sequence is TGTGCCAGCAGATCCGGGATGTCCCAAAGCACCGGGGAGCTGTTTTTT.

The chain carries TRBV27 and TRBJ1-4, with D unresolved. The CDR3 loop spans 15 amino acids. V lost 5 bases to trimming and J lost 4 bases, with 14 bases between them. The germline V gene encodes CDR1 MNHEY and CDR2 SMNVEV (reference sequence). The CDR3 sequence: CASSGFGLYNEKLFF. The DNA of the CDR3 is TGTGCCAGCAGTGGTTTTGGTCTCTATAATGAAAAACTGTTTTTT.

CDR3 in DNA: TGTGCCAGCAGTGGACCGCGGGCGGGAGCTCAAGGGGAGCTGTTTTTT. Encoded protein: CASSGPRAGAQGELFF. The V gene is TRBV2, the J gene TRBJ2-2; 7 bases are a match to TRBD2. V was clipped by 4 bases and J by 8 bases; unmatched bases: 13. Germline assignment: CDR1 SNHLY and CDR2 FYNNEI. The length of the CDR3 is 16 residues.

The V call is TRBV6-4, the J call TRBJ2-7; D is perhaps TRBD2 (7 bases). V lost 6 bases to trimming and J lost 1 base, with 13 bases between them. Germline V gene sequence: CDR1 MRHNA, CDR2 SNTAGT. CDR3 size: 14 residues. CDR3: CASSIEGGSYEQYF. The CDR3 DNA reads as TGTGCCAGCAGCATAGAGGGGGGGTCCTACGAGCAGTACTTC.

V gene TRBV7-9 combines with J gene TRBJ2-3; D uncertain. Germline V CDR1 and CDR2: SEHNR, FQNEAQ (reference sequence). The V and J ends lost 1 base and 3 bases respectively, with 11 bases between them. The CDR3 has 15 residues. The CDR3 DNA follows: TGTGCCAGCAGCTTAGTTCTGGGAAGAACAGATACGCAGTATTTT. Its translation: CASSLVLGRTDTQYF.

The V gene is TRBV6-5, the J gene TRBJ2-7; a weak D match, TRBD1 (6 bases). CDR1 MNHEY and CDR2 SVGAGI come from the germline V gene. Deletions cut 11 bases from V and 1 base from J, with 18 bases between. The CDR3 has 14 amino acids. The CDR3 DNA sequence: TGTGCCGCCAAACAGGGCAAGGGGTCCTACGAGCAGTACTTC. Residues: CAAKQGKGSYEQYF.

The V and J genes are TRBV27 and TRBJ2-3, with a tentative D call TRBD2 (6 bases). The ends were cut back, 5 bases at V and 0 bases at J, with 15 bases in the middle. CDR1 and CDR2 (germline): MNHEY, SMNVEV (reference sequence). The CDR3 is made up of 16 amino acids. Here the CDR3 DNA reads TGTGCCAGCAGTCGGCTTCGAGGGACTAGCACAGATACGCAGTATTTT. It translates to CASSRLRGTSTDTQYF.

This sequence joins TRBV10-3 and TRBJ2-7; D unresolved. V lost 0 bases, J lost 2 bases, and 8 bases lay in between. CDR1 is ENHRY and CDR2 is SYGVKD in the germline V gene. The CDR3 runs to 14 residues. The CDR3 nucleotides are TGTGCCATCAGTGAGTCGTCAATGACCTACGAGCAGTACTTC. Residues: CAISESSMTYEQYF.

In the case of this clone: This CDR3 is also generated by other DNA sequences in the sample. The chain links TRBV7-2 to TRBJ2-7, with D possibly matching TRBD1 (5 bases). V was trimmed by 3 bases and J by 2 bases, leaving 11 bases between them. The CDR3 contains 14 residues. Germline V CDR1 and CDR2: SGHTA, FQGNSA. The CDR3 DNA reads TGTGCCAGCAGCTTGGGCACAGGAACCTACGAGCAGTACTTC. Amino acid sequence: CASSLGTGTYEQYF.

The CDR3 protein is CASSPPSLGETQYF. Here the CDR3 DNA reads TGTGCCAGCAGCCCACCATCGTTAGGGGAGACCCAGTACTTC. This chain joins TRBV7-2 and TRBJ2-5; D is unclear. This CDR3 has 14 residues. With 5 bases removed from V and 5 bases from J, the gap between germline ends came to 15 bases. Germline CDR1 and CDR2: SGHTA and FQGNSA. Full variable domain (outside the CDR3, taken from reference TRBV7-2 and TRBJ2-5): GAGVSQSPSNKVTEKGKDVELRCDPISGHTALYWYRQSLGQGLEFLIYFQGNSAPDKSGLPSDRFSAERTGGSVSTLTIQRTQQEDSAVYLCASSPPSLGETQYFGPGTRLLVL.